This TCR beta chain was identified in a study of T cell repertoires in aging, cancer and after chemotherapy. Whole-study context: Over several months to years, re-sampled healthy donor repertoires clearly shared clones.

TCR beta rearrangements were amplified from peripheral blood genomic DNA. This clonotype occurred a few times. The CDR3 is made up of 14 amino acids. Losses at the gene ends were 5 bases for V and 4 bases for J; bases not matched to a gene: 7. The germline V gene encodes CDR1 PRHDT and CDR2 FYEKMQ (reference sequence). Rearranged V-D-J TRB sequences were amplified with a mixed TRB-A/B primer pool. TCRdb reanalysed the multiplex PCR reads using MiXCR and keeps one entry per CDR3 protein. The sample includes 3,000 or so distinct CDR3 sequences, approximately 30% of them seen just once. Specimen: blood. The clonotype was recovered from a human donor in good health. The chain couples TRBV13 to TRBJ1-2, with TRBD1 matching over 7 bases. In DNA form, the CDR3 reads TGTGCCAGCAGCCGGGACAGCAACCCCTATGGCTACACCTTC. Translating gives CASSRDSNPYGYTF.